This is a list of T cell receptor beta chains from one sample in a study of OX40 agonist ivuxolimab in advanced cancers. Libraries were prepared by immunoSEQ multiplex PCR; TCRdb keeps only in-frame clonotypes and omits some of them. Of roughly 92,000 clones in the sample, roughly four fifths were seen once. Material: CD4+ or CD8+ T cells sorted from blood, obtained in a trial of the OX40 agonist ivuxolimab. The receptors stem from an adult with an advanced solid tumor such as melanoma, head and neck, liver or kidney cancer. Both conserved end residues are part of each CDR3. D genes are given only for firm matches. Size tells how often a clone was seen (once, few, many) or the class of an expanded clone, and some rows leave it out.

TRBV7-9	TRBJ1-2	NA	NA	CASSFGGLNRGYTF	TGTGCCAGCAGCTTTGGCGGCCTGAATCGGGGCTACACCTTC
TRBV7-3	TRBJ1-5	NA	NA	CASRPWVWSNQPQHF	TGTGCCAGCAGGCCTTGGGTATGGAGCAATCAGCCCCAGCATTTT
TRBV10-1	TRBJ1-5	TRBD1	NA	CASTGTSTGSYSNQPQHF	TGCGCCAGCACCGGAACCTCGACAGGGAGCTATAGCAATCAGCCCCAGCATTTT
TRBV18	TRBJ2-1	NA	NA	CASSLTGYSYNEQFF	TGTGCCAGCTCACTAACAGGCTACTCCTACAATGAGCAGTTCTTC
TRBV30	TRBJ2-7	TRBD1	once	CAWGRGQGRGREQYF	TGTGCCTGGGGGAGGGGACAGGGACGCGGGCGCGAGCAGTACTTC
TRBV29-1	TRBJ1-2	NA	once	CSVQGYENYGYTF	TGCAGCGTGCAGGGCTATGAAAACTATGGCTACACCTTC
TRBV7-9	TRBJ2-7	TRBD1	NA	CASSYRGQGSSYEQYF	TGTGCCAGCAGCTACCGCGGACAGGGTAGCTCCTACGAGCAGTACTTC
TRBV15	TRBJ2-7	NA	NA	CATSSGVRRSEQYF	TGTGCCACCAGCAGTGGGGTCCGGCGGTCCGAGCAGTACTTC
TRBV6-5	TRBJ2-5	NA	NA	CASSYEPGWEQYF	TGTGCCAGCAGTTACGAGCCGGGCTGGGAGCAGTACTTC
TRBV6-1	TRBJ1-5	TRBD1	few	CASSTQGAEGQPQHF	TGTGCCAGCAGTACACAGGGGGCAGAAGGTCAGCCCCAGCATTTT
TRBV14	TRBJ2-3	NA	NA	CASSQFFTDTQYF	TGTGCCAGCAGCCAATTTTTCACAGATACGCAGTATTTT
TRBV28	TRBJ1-2	TRBD1	NA	CASSPPGQGGVTGYTF	TGTGCCAGCAGTCCCCCGGGACAGGGAGGCGTAACTGGCTACACCTTC
TRBV6-5	TRBJ1-1	TRBD1	NA	CASSYIRTGGRTEAFF	TGTGCCAGCAGTTACATCCGAACAGGGGGAAGGACTGAAGCTTTCTTT
TRBV18	TRBJ1-1	NA	NA	CASSPPAGANTEAFF	TGTGCCAGCTCACCACCGGCAGGGGCGAACACTGAAGCTTTCTTT